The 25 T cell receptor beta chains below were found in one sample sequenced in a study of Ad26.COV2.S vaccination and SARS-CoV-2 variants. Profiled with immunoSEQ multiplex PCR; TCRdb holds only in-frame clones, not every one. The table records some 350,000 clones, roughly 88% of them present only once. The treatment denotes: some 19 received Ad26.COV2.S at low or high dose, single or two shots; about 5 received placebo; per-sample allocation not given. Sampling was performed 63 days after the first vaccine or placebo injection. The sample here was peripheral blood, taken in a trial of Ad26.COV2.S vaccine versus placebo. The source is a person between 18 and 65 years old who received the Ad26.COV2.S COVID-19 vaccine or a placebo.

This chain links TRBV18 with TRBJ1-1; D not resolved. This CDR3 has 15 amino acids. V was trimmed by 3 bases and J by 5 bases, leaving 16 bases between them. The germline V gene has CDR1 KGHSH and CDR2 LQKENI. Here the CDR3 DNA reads TGTGCCAGCTCACCTTCGGGGTTGGTACGGACTGAAGCTTTCTTT. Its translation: CASSPSGLVRTEAFF. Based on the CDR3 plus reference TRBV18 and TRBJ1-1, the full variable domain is NAGVMQNPRHLVRRRGQEARLRCSPMKGHSHVYWYRQLPEEGLKFMVYLQKENIIDESGMPKERFSAEFPKEGPSILRIQQVVRGDSAAYFCASSPSGLVRTEAFFGQGTRLTVV.

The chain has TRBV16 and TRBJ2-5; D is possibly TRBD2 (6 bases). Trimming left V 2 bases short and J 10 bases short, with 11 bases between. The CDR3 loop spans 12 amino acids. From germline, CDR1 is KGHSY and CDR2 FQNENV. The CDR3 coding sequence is TGTGCCAGCAGCCAAGGAGGGTTTGGCCAGTACTTC. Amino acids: CASSQGGFGQYF. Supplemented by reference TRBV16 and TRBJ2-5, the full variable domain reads GEEVAQTPKHLVRGEGQKAKLYCAPIKGHSYVFWYQQVLKNEFKFLISFQNENVFDETGMPKERFSAKCLPNSPCSLEIQATKLEDSAVYFCASSQGGFGQYFGPGTRLLVL.

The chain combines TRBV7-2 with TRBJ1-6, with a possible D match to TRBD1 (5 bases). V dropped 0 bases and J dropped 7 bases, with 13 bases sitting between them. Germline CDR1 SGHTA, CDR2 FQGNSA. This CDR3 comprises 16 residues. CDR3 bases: TGTGCCAGCAGCTTAGCACTACGAGGGGTGAATTCACCCCTCCACTTT. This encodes CASSLALRGVNSPLHF.

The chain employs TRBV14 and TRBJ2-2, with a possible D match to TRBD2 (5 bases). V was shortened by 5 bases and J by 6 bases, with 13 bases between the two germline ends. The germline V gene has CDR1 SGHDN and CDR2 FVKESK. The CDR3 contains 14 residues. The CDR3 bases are TGTGCCAGCAGCGAGGGATTTGGCCCCGGGGAGCTGTTTTTT. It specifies CASSEGFGPGELFF.

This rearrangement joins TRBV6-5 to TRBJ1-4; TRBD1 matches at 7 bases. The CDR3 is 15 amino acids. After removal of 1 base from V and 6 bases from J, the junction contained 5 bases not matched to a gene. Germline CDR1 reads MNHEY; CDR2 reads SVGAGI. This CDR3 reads CASSYLTGIDEKLFF. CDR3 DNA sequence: TGTGCCAGCAGTTACTTGACAGGGATTGATGAAAAACTGTTTTTT.

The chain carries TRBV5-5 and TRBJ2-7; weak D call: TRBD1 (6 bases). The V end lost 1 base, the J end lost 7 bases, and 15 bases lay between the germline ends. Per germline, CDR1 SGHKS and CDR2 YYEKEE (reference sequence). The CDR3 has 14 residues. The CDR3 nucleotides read TGTGCCAGCAGCTTGTCCAGGGGCCTAGGAGAGCAGTACTTC. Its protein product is CASSLSRGLGEQYF.

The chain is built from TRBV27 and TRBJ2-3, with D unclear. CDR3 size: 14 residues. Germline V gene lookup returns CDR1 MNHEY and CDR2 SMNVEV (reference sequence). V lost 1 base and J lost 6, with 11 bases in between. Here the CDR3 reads CASSLYPPSDTQYF. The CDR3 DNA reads TGTGCCAGCAGTTTATACCCCCCTTCGGATACGCAGTATTTT.

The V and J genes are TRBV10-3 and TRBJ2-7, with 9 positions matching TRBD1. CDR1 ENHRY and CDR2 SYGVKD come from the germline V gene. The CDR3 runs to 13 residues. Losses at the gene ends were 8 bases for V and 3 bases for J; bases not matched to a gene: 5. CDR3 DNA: TGTGCCATCGGGACAGGGCGTAACTACGAGCAGTACGTC. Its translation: CAIGTGRNYEQYV.

DNA for the CDR3: TGTGCCAGCAGTGACGTAGTACGGTTGGGATATGGCTACACCTTC. It codes for CASSDVVRLGYGYTF. This chain connects TRBV6-1 to TRBJ1-2; D is unclear. V gave up 3 bases and J gave up 5 bases, with 16 bases separating them. The germline CDR1 and CDR2 sequences are MNHNS and SASEGT. The CDR3 contains 15 residues.

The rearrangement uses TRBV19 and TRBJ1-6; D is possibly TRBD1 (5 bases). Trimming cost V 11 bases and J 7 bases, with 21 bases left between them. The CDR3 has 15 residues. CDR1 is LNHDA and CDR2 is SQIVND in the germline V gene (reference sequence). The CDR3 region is CAGKGTGTANSPLHF. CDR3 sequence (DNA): TGTGCCGGGAAGGGGACCGGGACGGCGAATTCACCCCTCCACTTT.

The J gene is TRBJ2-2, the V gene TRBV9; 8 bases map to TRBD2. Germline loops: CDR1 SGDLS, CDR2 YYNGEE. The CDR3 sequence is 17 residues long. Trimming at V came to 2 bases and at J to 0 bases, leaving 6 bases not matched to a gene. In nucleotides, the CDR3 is TGTGCCAGCAGCGTCCCTAGGGGACTAGCGAACACCGGGGAGCTGTTTTTT. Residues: CASSVPRGLANTGELFF.

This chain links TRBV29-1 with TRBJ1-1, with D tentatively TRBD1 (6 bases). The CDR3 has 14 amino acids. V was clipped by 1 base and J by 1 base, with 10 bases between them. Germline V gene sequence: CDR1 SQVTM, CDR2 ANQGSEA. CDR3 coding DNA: TGCAGCGTTGAAGTGGCAGGGGCGAACACTGAAGCTTTCTTT. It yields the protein CSVEVAGANTEAFF.

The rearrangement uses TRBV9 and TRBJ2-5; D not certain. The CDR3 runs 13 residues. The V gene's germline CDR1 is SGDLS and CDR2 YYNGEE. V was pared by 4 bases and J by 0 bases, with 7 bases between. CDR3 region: CASSRSDQETQYF. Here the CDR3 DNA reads TGTGCCAGCAGCCGGTCTGACCAAGAGACCCAGTACTTC.

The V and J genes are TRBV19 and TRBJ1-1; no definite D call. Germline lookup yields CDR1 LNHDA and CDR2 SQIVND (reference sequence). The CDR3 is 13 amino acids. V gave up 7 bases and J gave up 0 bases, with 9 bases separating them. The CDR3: CASIADLNTEAFF. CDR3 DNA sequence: TGTGCCAGTATCGCAGATCTGAACACTGAAGCTTTCTTT.

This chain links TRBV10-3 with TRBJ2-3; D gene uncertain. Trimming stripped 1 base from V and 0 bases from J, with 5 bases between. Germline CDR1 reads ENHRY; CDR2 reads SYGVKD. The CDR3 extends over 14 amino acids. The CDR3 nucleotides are TGTGCCATCAGTGAGTATGCTAGCACAGATACGCAGTATTTT. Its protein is CAISEYASTDTQYF.

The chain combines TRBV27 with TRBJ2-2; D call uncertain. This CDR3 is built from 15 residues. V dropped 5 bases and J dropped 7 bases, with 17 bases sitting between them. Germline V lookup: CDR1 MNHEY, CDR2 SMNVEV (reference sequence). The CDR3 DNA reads TGTGCCAGCAGTCTCCTCCGGGCTGACCGCGGGGAGCTGTTTTTT. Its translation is CASSLLRADRGELFF.

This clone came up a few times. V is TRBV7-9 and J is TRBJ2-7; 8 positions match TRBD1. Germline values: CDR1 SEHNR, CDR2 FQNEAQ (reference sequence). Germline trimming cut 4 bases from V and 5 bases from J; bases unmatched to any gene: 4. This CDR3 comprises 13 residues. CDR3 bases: TGTGCCAGCAGCTCGGACAGGGTTAACGAGCAGTACTTC. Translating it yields CASSSDRVNEQYF.

In DNA form, the CDR3 reads TGTGCCAGCAGTTACGCAGAATATAGCAATCAGCCCCAGCATTTT. It codes for CASSYAEYSNQPQHF. The chain employs TRBV6-6 and TRBJ1-5; D not certain. This CDR3 spans 15 amino acids. Trimming stripped 2 bases from V and 0 bases from J, with 8 bases between. The germline V gene has CDR1 MNHNY and CDR2 SVGAGI (reference sequence).

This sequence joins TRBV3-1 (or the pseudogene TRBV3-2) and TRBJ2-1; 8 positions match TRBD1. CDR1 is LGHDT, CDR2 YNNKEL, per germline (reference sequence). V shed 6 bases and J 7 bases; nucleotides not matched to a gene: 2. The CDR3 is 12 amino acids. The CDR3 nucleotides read TGTGCCAGCAGTCGACAGGGGAATGAGCAGTTCTTC. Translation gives CASSRQGNEQFF.

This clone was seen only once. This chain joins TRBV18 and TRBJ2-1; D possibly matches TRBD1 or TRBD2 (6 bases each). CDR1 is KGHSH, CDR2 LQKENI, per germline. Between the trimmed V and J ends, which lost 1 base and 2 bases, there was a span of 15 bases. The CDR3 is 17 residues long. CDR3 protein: CASSPRSIGGTYNEQFF. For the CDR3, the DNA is TGTGCCAGCTCACCACGCTCCATAGGGGGGACCTACAATGAGCAGTTCTTC.

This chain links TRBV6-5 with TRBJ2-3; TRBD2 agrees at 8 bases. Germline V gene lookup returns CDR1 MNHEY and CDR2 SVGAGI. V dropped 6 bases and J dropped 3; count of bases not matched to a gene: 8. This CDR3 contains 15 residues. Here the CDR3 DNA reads TGTGCCAGCAGCTTCGCCAGCGGGGGAACAGATACGCAGTATTTT. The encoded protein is CASSFASGGTDTQYF.

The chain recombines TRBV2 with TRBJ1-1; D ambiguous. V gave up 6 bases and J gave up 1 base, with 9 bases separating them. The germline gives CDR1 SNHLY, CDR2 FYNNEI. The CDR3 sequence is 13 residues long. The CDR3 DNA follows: TGTGCCAGCAGAAAGTCTCCGAACACTGAAGCTTTCTTT. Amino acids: CASRKSPNTEAFF. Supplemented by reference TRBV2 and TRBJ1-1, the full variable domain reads EPEVTQTPSHQVTQMGQEVILRCVPISNHLYFYWYRQILGQKVEFLVSFYNNEISEKSEIFDDQFSVERPDGSNFTLKIRSTKLEDSAMYFCASRKSPNTEAFFGQGTRLTVV.

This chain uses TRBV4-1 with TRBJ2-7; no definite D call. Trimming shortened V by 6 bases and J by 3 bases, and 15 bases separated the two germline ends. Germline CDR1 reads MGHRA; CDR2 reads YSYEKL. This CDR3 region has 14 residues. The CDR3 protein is CASSQQVVFYEQYV. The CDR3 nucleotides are TGCGCCAGCAGTCAACAAGTTGTCTTCTACGAGCAGTACGTC.

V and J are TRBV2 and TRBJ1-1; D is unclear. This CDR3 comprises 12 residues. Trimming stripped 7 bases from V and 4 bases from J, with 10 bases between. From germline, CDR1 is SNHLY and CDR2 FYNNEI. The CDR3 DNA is TGTGCCAGCATGGAAGTAGTCACTGAAGCTTTCTTT. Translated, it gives CASMEVVTEAFF.

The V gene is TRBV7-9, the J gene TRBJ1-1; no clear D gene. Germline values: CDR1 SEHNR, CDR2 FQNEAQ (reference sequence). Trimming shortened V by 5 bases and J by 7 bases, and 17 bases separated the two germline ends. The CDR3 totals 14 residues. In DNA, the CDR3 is TGTGCCAGCAGCATTTTGGCAAATAAGGGTGAAGCTTTCTTT. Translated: CASSILANKGEAFF. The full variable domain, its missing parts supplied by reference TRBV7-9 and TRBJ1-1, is DTGVSQNPRHKITKRGQNVTFRCDPISEHNRLYWYRQTLGQGPEFLTYFQNEAQLEKSRLLSDRFSAERPKGSFSTLEIQRTEQGDSAMYLCASSILANKGEAFFGQGTRLTVV.